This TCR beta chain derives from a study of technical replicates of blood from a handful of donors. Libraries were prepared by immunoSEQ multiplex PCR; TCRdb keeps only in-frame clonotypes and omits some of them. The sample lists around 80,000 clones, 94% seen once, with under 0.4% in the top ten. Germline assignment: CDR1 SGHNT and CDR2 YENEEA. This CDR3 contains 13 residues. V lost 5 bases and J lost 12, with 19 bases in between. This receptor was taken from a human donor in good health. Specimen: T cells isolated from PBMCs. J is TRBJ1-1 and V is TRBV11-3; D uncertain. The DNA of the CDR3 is TGTGCCAGCAGCCTAGCCCCCCCGACCAGGACTTTCTTT. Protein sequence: CASSLAPPTRTFF.